This TCR beta chain was found in a study of Graves' ophthalmopathy and Graves' hyperthyroidism. Study as a whole: Hyperthyroidism is called stable when no ophthalmopathy develops within 18 months of follow-up.

Looked up from germline, CDR1 is DFQATT and CDR2 is SNEGSKA (reference sequence). The CDR3 is 15 amino acids. Trimming cost V 3 bases and J 1 base, with 13 bases left between them. This clonotype was picked up many times. Scientists amplified the TCR beta CDR3 regions from RNA transcripts. HTBI primers primed a first-round RT-PCR, and a second-round multiplex PCR followed. MiXCR, applied by TCRdb to the multiplex PCR reads, yields one record per CDR3 protein. The table records about 550,000 distinct CDR3 sequences, roughly 40% of them present only once. The clonotype was recovered from an adult man with Graves' hyperthyroidism. The sequencing sample was made of peripheral blood or thyroid tissue (not recorded which). This rearrangement joins TRBV20-1 to TRBJ1-5; no definite D call. The CDR3 is CSASGHQRSNQPQHF. For the CDR3, the DNA is TGCAGTGCTAGCGGGCACCAGAGGAGCAATCAGCCCCAGCATTTT.